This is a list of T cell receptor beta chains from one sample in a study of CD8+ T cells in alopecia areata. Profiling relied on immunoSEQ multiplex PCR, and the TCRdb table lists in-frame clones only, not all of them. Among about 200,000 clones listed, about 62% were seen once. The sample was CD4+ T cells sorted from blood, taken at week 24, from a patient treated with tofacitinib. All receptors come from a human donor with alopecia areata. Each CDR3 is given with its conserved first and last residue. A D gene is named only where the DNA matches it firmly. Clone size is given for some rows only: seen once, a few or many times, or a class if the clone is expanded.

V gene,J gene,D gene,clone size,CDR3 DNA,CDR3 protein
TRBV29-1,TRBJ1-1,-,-,TGCAGCGTTGTCGGAGGGACTGAAGCTTTCTTT,CSVVGGTEAFF
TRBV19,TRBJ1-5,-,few,TGTGCCAGTAGTATTCATGGTCGGGATCAGCCCCAGCATTTT,CASSIHGRDQPQHF
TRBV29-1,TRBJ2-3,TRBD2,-,TGCAGCGTTGTGCTACCGGGACTAGCGATGGCAGATACGCAGTATTTT,CSVVLPGLAMADTQYF
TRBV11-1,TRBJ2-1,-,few,TGTGCCAGCAGCCTAGACGGACTCCCTACGGCCTACAATGAGCAGTTCTTC,CASSLDGLPTAYNEQFF
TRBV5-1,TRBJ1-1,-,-,TGCGCCAGCAGCTTGGGACAGACGAACACTGAAGCTTTCTTT,CASSLGQTNTEAFF
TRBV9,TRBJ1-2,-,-,TGTGCCAGCAGCGGGGCCTTTACAGGGAGTGAATATGGCTACACCTTC,CASSGAFTGSEYGYTF
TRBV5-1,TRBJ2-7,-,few,TGCGCCAGCAGAGCTGGGGCGGGATACGAGCAGTACTTC,CASRAGAGYEQYF
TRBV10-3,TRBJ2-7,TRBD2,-,TGTGCCATCACGGGACTAGCGGGAGAGGCGGAATGGAACGAGCAGTACTTC,CAITGLAGEAEWNEQYF
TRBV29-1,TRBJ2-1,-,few,TGCAGCGTTGAAGTGACTAGCTCCTACAATGAGCAGTTCTTC,CSVEVTSSYNEQFF
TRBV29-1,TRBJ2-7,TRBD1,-,TGCAGCGTCAAAGGGACAGGGAGGGACTACGAGCAGTACTTC,CSVKGTGRDYEQYF
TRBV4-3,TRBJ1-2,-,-,TGCGCCAGCAGCCAAGGGATCGGGGGAAGCTATGGCTACACCTTC,CASSQGIGGSYGYTF
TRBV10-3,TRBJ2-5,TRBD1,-,TGTGCCACCCGGGACAGTGGGCTCGGGACCCAGTACTTC,CATRDSGLGTQYF
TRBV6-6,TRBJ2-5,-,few,TGTGCCAGCAGGCAGGGTTGGGGGGAGACCCAGTACTTC,CASRQGWGETQYF
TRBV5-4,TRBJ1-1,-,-,TGTGCCAGCAGCTCTCAGGGGCAGGAGACTGAAGCTTTCTTT,CASSSQGQETEAFF
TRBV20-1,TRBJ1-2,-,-,TGCAGTGCTTTTAACAGCTATGGCTACACCTTC,CSAFNSYGYTF
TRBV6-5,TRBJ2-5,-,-,TGTGCCAGCTCATACAGGGATTCCGCCCAGTACTTC,CASSYRDSAQYF
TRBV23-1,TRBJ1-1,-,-,TGCGCCAGCAGCCGCGGAGTGGGCCCGGTGCACACTGAAGCTTTCTTT,CASSRGVGPVHTEAFF
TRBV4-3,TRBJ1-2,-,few,TGCGCCAGCAGCCAAGTCCACAGGGATTCTACCGGCTACACCTTC,CASSQVHRDSTGYTF